A single T cell receptor beta chain is shown here with its context. Its antigen remains unknown. Method: immunoSEQ multiplex PCR; TCRdb's copy keeps in-frame clones and lacks some. The sample has about 360,000 clones, 86% seen once. This sample is drawn from a study of cytomegalovirus exposure and HLA in healthy donors. Study conclusions and caveats: Subsequent analysis showed first-cohort TCR clusters tending to co-occur in about 110 validation repertoires.

The CDR3 is made up of 15 amino acids. V gave up 1 base and J gave up 6 bases; unmatched junction bases: 6. Germline values: CDR1 MNHNY, CDR2 SVGAGI (reference sequence). The donors were members of the roughly 130-subject validation cohort (separate from the roughly 680-subject first cohort). Sequenced: PBMCs. The genes are TRBV6-6 and TRBJ2-1; 7 bases map to TRBD2. This TCR was sampled from a woman aged 18-30 years in good health and CMV-seronegative. Here the CDR3 DNA reads TGTGCCAGCAGTTACTGGCGGGAGAACCCCAATGAGCAGTTCTTC. Its translation is CASSYWRENPNEQFF.